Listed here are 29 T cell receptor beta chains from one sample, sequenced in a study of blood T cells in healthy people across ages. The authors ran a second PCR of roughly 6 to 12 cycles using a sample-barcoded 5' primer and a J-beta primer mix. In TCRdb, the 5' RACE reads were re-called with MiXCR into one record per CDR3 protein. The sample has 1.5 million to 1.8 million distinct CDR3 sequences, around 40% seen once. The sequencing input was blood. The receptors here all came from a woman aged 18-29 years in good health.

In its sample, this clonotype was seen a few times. The CDR3 here is CASSGTTRETQYF. The DNA of the CDR3 is TGTGCCAGCAGTGGGACTACGAGAGAGACCCAGTACTTC. This rearrangement joins TRBV2 to TRBJ2-5; the D gene is possibly TRBD2 (6 bases). Trimming shortened V by 4 bases and J by 4 bases, and 10 bases separated the two germline ends. The CDR3 totals 13 residues. Germline CDR1 reads SNHLY; CDR2 reads FYNNEI.

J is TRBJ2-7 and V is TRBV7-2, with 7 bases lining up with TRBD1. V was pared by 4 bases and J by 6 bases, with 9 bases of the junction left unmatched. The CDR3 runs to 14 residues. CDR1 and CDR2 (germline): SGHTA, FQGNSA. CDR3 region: CASSWRQGSSEQYF. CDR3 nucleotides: TGTGCCAGCAGCTGGCGACAGGGTAGTTCCGAGCAGTACTTC.

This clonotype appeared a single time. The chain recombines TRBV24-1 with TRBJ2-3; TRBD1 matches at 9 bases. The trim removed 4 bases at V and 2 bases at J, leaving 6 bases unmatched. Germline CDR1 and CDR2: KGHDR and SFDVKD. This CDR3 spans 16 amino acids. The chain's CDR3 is CATSDWGTGSTDTQYF. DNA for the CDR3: TGTGCCACCAGTGACTGGGGGACAGGGTCCACAGATACGCAGTATTTT.

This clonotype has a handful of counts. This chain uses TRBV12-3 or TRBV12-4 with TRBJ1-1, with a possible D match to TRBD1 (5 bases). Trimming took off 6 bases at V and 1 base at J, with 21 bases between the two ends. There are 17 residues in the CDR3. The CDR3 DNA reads TGTGCCAGCAGCCTCCTATGGGGAGACAGCGCGAACACTGAAGCTTTCTTT. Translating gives CASSLLWGDSANTEAFF.

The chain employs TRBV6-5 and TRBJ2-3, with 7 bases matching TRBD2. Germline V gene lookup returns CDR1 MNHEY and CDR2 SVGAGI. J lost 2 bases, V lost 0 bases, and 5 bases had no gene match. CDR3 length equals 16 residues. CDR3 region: CASSYSERGATDTQYF. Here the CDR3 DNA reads TGTGCCAGCAGTTACTCTGAGCGGGGCGCCACAGATACGCAGTATTTT.

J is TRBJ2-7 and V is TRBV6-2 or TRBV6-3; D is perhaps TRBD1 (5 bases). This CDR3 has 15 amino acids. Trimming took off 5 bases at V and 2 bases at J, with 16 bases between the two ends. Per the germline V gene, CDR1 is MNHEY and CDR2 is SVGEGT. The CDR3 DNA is TGTGCCAGCAGTAAGGGGTCGGTGAATCCCTACGAGCAGTACTTC. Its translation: CASSKGSVNPYEQYF.

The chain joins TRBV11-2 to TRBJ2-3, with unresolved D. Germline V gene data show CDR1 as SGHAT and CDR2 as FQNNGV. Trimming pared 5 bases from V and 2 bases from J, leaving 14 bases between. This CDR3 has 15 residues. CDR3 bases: TGTGCCAGCAGCCAACTGAACCAGTTCACAGATACGCAGTATTTT. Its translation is CASSQLNQFTDTQYF.

The CDR3 coding sequence is TGCAGTGCTAGGGGCGTCGGTTCCTACAATGAGCAGTTCTTC. Translation: CSARGVGSYNEQFF. V gene TRBV20-1 combines with J gene TRBJ2-1; D is unresolved. The length of the CDR3 is 14 residues. Trimming cost V 3 bases and J 1 base, with 10 bases left between them. In germline, CDR1 is DFQATT, CDR2 SNEGSKA (reference sequence).

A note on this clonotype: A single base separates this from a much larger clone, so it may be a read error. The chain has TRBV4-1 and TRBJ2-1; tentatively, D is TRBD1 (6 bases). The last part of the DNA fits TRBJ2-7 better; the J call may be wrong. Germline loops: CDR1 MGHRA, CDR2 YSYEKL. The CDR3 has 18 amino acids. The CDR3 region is CASSQVYRDLGSYNEQYF. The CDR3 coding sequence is TGCGCCAGCAGCCAGGTGTACAGGGACCTAGGATCCTACAATGAGCAGTACTTC.

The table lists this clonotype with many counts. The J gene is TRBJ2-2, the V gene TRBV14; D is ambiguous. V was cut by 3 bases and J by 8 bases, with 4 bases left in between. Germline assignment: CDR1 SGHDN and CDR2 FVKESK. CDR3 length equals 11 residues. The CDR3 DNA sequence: TGTGCCAGCAGCCAGACTGGGGAGCTGTTTTTT. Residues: CASSQTGELFF.

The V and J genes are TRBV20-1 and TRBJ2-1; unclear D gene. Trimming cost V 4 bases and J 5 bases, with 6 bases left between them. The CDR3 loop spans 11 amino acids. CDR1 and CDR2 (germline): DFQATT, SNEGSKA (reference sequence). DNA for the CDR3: TGCAGTGCTACGACTCACAATGAGCAGTTCTTC. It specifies CSATTHNEQFF.

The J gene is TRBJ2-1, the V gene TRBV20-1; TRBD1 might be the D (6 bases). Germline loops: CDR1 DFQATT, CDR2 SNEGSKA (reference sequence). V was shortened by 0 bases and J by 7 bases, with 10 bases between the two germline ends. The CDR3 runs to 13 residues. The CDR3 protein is CSARDRRGNEQFF. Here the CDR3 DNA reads TGCAGTGCTAGAGACCGAAGGGGGAATGAGCAGTTCTTC.

The CDR3 here is CASSDVLEAEQFF. Here the CDR3 DNA reads TGTGCCAGCAGTGACGTACTAGAGGCTGAGCAGTTCTTC. The chain couples TRBV6-5 to TRBJ2-1; D perhaps matches TRBD2 (5 bases). CDR3 length: 13 residues. The V end was cut by 5 bases, the J end by 9 bases, with 14 bases between. Looked up from germline, CDR1 is MNHEY and CDR2 is SVGAGI.

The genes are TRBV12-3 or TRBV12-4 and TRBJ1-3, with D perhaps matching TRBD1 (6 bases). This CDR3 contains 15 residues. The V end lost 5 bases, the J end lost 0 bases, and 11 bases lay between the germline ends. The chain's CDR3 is CASSAQGHSGNTIYF. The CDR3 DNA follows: TGTGCCAGCAGTGCGCAGGGGCACTCTGGAAACACCATATATTTT.

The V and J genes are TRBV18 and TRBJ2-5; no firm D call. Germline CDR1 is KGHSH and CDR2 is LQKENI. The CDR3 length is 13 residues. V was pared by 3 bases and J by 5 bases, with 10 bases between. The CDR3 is CASSPGSYETQYF. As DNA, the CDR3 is TGTGCCAGCTCACCTGGATCTTACGAGACCCAGTACTTC.

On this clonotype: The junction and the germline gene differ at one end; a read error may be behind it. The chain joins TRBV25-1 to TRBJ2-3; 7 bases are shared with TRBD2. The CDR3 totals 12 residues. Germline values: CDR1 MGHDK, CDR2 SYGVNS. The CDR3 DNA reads TGTGCCAGCAGGGAATATGGGAGGGCGCAGTATTTT. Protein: CASREYGRAQYF.

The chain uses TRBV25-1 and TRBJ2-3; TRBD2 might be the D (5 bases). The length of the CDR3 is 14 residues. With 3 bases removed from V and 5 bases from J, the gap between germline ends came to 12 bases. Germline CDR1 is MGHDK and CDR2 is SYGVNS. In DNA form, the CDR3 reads TGTGCCAGCAGTGATTCTAGCTTGTTAGATACGCAGTATTTT. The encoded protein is CASSDSSLLDTQYF.

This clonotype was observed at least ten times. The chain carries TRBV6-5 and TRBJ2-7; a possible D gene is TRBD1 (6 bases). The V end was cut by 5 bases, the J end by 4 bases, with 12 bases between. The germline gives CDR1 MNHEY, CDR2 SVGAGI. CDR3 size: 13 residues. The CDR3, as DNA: TGTGCCAGCAGTCTTACTCAGGGGTACGAGCAGTACTTC. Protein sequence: CASSLTQGYEQYF.

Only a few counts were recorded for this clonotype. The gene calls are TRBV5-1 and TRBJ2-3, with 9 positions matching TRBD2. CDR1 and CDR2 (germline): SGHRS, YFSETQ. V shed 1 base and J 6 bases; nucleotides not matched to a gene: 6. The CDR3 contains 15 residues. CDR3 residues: CASSLQRGAVDTQYF. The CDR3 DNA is TGCGCCAGCAGCTTGCAGCGGGGGGCCGTGGATACGCAGTATTTT.

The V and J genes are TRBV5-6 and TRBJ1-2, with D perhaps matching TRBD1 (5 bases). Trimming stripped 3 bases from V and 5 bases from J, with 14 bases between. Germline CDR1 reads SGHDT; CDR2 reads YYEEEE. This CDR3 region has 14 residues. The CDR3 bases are TGTGCCAGCAGCTGGCCGGGCGGGGGATATGGCTACACCTTC. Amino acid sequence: CASSWPGGGYGYTF.

The CDR3 here is CAISPPSRGPTDTQYF. The DNA of the CDR3 is TGTGCCATCAGCCCACCGTCTAGGGGCCCCACAGATACGCAGTATTTT. This chain joins TRBV10-3 and TRBJ2-3, with TRBD1 as a possible D gene (5 bases). The germline V gene has CDR1 ENHRY and CDR2 SYGVKD. Trimming removed 6 bases at V and 2 bases at J, with 18 bases between. The CDR3 runs 16 residues.

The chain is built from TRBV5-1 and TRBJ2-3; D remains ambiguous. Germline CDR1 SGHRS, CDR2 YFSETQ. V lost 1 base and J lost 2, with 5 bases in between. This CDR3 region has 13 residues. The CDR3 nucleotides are TGCGCCAGCAGCTTGACCAACACAGATACGCAGTATTTT. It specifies CASSLTNTDTQYF. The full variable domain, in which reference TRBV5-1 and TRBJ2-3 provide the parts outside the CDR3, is KAGVTQTPRYLIKTRGQQVTLSCSPISGHRSVSWYQQTPGQGLQFLFEYFSETQRNKGNFPGRFSGRQFSNSRSEMNVSTLELGDSALYLCASSLTNTDTQYFGPGTRLTVL.

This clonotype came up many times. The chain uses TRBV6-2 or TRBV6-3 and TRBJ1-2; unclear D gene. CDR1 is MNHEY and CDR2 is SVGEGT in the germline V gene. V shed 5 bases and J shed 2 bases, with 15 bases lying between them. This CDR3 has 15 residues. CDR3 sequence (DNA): TGTGCCAGCAGTCCTCTTGGGCAGGCCAACTATGGCTACACCTTC. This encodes CASSPLGQANYGYTF.

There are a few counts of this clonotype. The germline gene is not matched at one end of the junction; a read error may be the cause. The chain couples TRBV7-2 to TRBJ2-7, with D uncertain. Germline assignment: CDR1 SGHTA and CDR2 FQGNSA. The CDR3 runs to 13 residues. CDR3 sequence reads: CASSVASPYEQYF. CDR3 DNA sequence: TGTGCCAGCAGCGTAGCTTCACCCTACGAGCAGTACTTC.

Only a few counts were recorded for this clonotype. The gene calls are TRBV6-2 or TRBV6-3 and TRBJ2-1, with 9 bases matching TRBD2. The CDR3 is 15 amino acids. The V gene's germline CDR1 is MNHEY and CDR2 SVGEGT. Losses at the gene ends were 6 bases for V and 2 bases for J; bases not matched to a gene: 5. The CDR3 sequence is CASSRLAAAYNEQFF. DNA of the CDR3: TGTGCCAGCAGCAGACTAGCGGCGGCCTACAATGAGCAGTTCTTC.

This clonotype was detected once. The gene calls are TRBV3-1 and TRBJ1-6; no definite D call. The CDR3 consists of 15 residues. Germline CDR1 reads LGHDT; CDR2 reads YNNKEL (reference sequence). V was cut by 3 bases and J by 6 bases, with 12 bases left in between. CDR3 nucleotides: TGTGCCAGCAGCCAGTTCGAGGACGGTAATTCACCCCTCCACTTT. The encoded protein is CASSQFEDGNSPLHF.

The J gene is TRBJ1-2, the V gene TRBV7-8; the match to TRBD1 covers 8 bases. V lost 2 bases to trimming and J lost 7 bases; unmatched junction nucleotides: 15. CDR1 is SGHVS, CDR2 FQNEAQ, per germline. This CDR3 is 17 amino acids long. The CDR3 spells CASSLIRGQGGESGYTF. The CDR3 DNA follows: TGTGCCAGCAGCTTAATTAGAGGACAGGGAGGAGAGAGTGGCTACACCTTC.

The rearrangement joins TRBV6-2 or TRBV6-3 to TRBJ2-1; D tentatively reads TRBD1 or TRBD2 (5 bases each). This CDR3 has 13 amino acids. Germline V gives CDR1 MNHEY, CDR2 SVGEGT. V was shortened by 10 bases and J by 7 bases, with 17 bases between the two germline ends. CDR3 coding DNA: TGTGCCACTGAAAGGGACCTAACAAATGAGCAGTTCTTC. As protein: CATERDLTNEQFF.

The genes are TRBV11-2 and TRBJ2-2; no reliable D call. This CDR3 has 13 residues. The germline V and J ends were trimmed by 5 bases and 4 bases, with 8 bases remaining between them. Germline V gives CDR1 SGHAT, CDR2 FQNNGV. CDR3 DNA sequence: TGTGCCAGCAGCCAACGAGTCACCGGGGAGCTGTTTTTT. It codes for CASSQRVTGELFF.